Shown below are 12 T cell receptor beta chains from a single sample sequenced in a study of shared clonotypes between healthy human individuals. Data came from immunoSEQ multiplex PCR; TCRdb stores just in-frame clones and leaves some out. The data contain about 490,000 clones, roughly 80% of them singletons. The sample taken for sequencing was PBMCs. The source is a woman in her forties in good health. Some clones in this sample may be carry-over from other donors' samples.

This chain joins TRBV7-6 and TRBJ1-5; D is ambiguous. Germline values: CDR1 SGHVS, CDR2 FNYEAQ. V lost 2 bases, J lost 4 bases, and 6 bases lay in between. The CDR3 loop spans 13 amino acids. The CDR3: CASSLYWNQPQHF. The CDR3 DNA reads as TGTGCCAGCAGCTTATATTGGAATCAGCCCCAGCATTTT. Complete variable domain (other parts from reference TRBV7-6 and TRBJ1-5): GAGVSQSPRYKVTKRGQDVALRCDPISGHVSLYWYRQALGQGPEFLTYFNYEAQQDKSGLPNDRFSAERPEGSISTLTIQRTEQRDSAMYRCASSLYWNQPQHFGDGTRLSIL.

This rearrangement joins TRBV30 to TRBJ1-4, with 7 bases matching TRBD1. CDR3 length equals 14 residues. The V and J ends lost 1 base and 7 bases, in that order; junction bases with no gene match: 6. Per the germline V gene, CDR1 is GTSNPN and CDR2 is SVGIG (reference sequence). The CDR3 spells CAWSDTGVREKLFF. In nucleotides, the CDR3 is TGTGCCTGGAGTGACACAGGGGTTCGTGAAAAACTGTTTTTT.

At least ten counts were recorded for this clone. V is TRBV5-5 and J is TRBJ2-7; 10 bases align to TRBD1. The CDR3 runs to 17 residues. The germline V gene has CDR1 SGHKS and CDR2 YYEKEE (reference sequence). V shed 3 bases, J shed 0 bases, and the junction held 9 bases outside the gene matches. CDR3 nucleotide sequence: TGTGCCAGCAGCTGGGCCCTGACAGGGGGCGTCTCCTACGAGCAGTACTTC. This encodes CASSWALTGGVSYEQYF. Drawing the rest from reference TRBV5-5 and TRBJ2-7, the complete variable domain is DAGVTQSPTHLIKTRGQQVTLRCSPISGHKSVSWYQQVLGQGPQFIFQYYEKEERGRGNFPDRFSARQFPNYSSELNVNALLLGDSALYLCASSWALTGGVSYEQYFGPGTRLTVT.

This rearrangement joins TRBV28 to TRBJ2-5; 8 nucleotides line up with TRBD2. With V trimmed by 2 bases and J by 2 bases, 7 bases remained unmatched. This CDR3 region has 16 residues. Germline-derived CDR1 and CDR2 are MDHEN and SYDVKM. Here the CDR3 DNA reads TGTGCCAGCAGTTTACTGAGCGGGAGTGGGCAAGAGACCCAGTACTTC. Its translation: CASSLLSGSGQETQYF. Based on the CDR3 plus reference TRBV28 and TRBJ2-5, the full variable domain is DVKVTQSSRYLVKRTGEKVFLECVQDMDHENMFWYRQDPGLGLRLIYFSYDVKMKEKGDIPEGYSVSREKKERFSLILESASTNQTSMYLCASSLLSGSGQETQYFGPGTRLLVL.

This rearrangement joins TRBV4-2 to TRBJ2-1; 8 bases fit TRBD2. This CDR3 has 15 amino acids. Unmatched junction bases numbered 5, after V lost 2 bases and J lost 5 bases. Germline CDR1 and CDR2: LGHNA and YNFKEQ. In DNA, the CDR3 is TGTGCCAGCAGCCAATCGGGGACTAGAAACAATGAGCAGTTCTTC. Translating it yields CASSQSGTRNNEQFF.

The gene calls are TRBV9 and TRBJ2-7; the D is unclear. The ends were cut back, 0 bases at V and 5 bases at J, with 9 bases in the middle. The V gene's germline CDR1 is SGDLS and CDR2 YYNGEE. The CDR3 totals 13 residues. The CDR3 reads CASSVEAQDEQYF. The CDR3 DNA follows: TGTGCCAGCAGCGTAGAGGCTCAGGACGAGCAGTACTTC.

This clone has just a few counts. The J gene is TRBJ1-1, the V gene TRBV28; TRBD1 aligns across 7 bases. The CDR3 consists of 15 residues. Germline lookup yields CDR1 MDHEN and CDR2 SYDVKM. V trimming: 4 bases; J trimming: 1 base; junction bases outside the gene matches: 6. CDR3: CASSSPRGANTEAFF. Here the CDR3 DNA reads TGTGCCAGCAGTTCCCCCAGGGGGGCGAACACTGAAGCTTTCTTT. Variable domain in full (rest from reference TRBV28 and TRBJ1-1): DVKVTQSSRYLVKRTGEKVFLECVQDMDHENMFWYRQDPGLGLRLIYFSYDVKMKEKGDIPEGYSVSREKKERFSLILESASTNQTSMYLCASSSPRGANTEAFFGQGTRLTVV.

The chain uses TRBV19 and TRBJ2-5; TRBD2 aligns across 9 bases. Germline lookup yields CDR1 LNHDA and CDR2 SQIVND (reference sequence). The CDR3 extends over 16 amino acids. The J segment lost 5 bases and the V segment lost 4 bases, leaving 11 bases of the junction unmatched. CDR3 sequence reads: CASSTGISGRGETQYF. The CDR3 DNA sequence: TGTGCCAGTAGTACGGGGATTAGCGGGAGAGGGGAGACCCAGTACTTC.

The gene calls are TRBV5-5 and TRBJ2-7; D is uncertain. Germline V CDR1 and CDR2: SGHKS, YYEKEE (reference sequence). The CDR3 length is 14 residues. V lost 6 bases and J 1 base, leaving 14 bases between the germline ends. CDR3 DNA sequence: TGTGCCAGCACCACGTTGCCCGCATCCTACGAGCAGTACTTC. Translated, it gives CASTTLPASYEQYF.

The chain has TRBV19 and TRBJ2-2; 7 bases are a match to TRBD1. CDR3 length equals 14 residues. The V gene end was trimmed by 5 bases and the J gene end by 7 bases; junction bases not matched to a gene: 7. The V gene's germline CDR1 is LNHDA and CDR2 SQIVND (reference sequence). The CDR3 nucleotides are TGTGCCAGTAGTGCCACAGGGGTGGGCGGGGAGCTGTTTTTT. It specifies CASSATGVGGELFF.

The chain combines TRBV20-1 with TRBJ2-7; D may be TRBD1 (5 bases). The CDR3 totals 11 residues. V was cut by 7 bases and J by 0 bases, with 7 bases left in between. Germline CDR1 is DFQATT and CDR2 is SNEGSKA (reference sequence). The DNA of the CDR3 is TGCAGTGGACAGAGCTCCTACGAGCAGTACTTC. This gives the protein CSGQSSYEQYF.

This clone has only a few counts. CDR3 loop: CASSLRTGLSTDTQYF. CDR3 DNA: TGTGCCAGCAGCTTACGGACTGGGCTCTCCACAGATACGCAGTATTTT. The rearrangement joins TRBV7-8 to TRBJ2-3; maybe TRBD2 (5 bases). In germline, CDR1 is SGHVS, CDR2 FQNEAQ. V lost 2 bases to trimming and J lost 2 bases, with 14 bases between them. This CDR3 has 16 residues. Full variable domain (outside the CDR3, taken from reference TRBV7-8 and TRBJ2-3): GAGVSQSPRYKVAKRGQDVALRCDPISGHVSLFWYQQALGQGPEFLTYFQNEAQLDKSGLPSDRFFAERPEGSVSTLKIQRTQQEDSAVYLCASSLRTGLSTDTQYFGPGTRLTVL.